This is a list of T cell receptor beta chains from one sample in a study of blood T cell repertoires in COVID-19. The method was immunoSEQ multiplex PCR; TCRdb's version includes in-frame clones alone and lacks a portion of them. This table has a few hundred thousand clones, 84% appearing once. Source material: peripheral blood. The receptors here all came from a person aged 65-85 years with COVID-19, enrolled during active disease. Both conserved end residues are trimmed from each CDR3. Fields, in order: J gene, V gene, CDR3 protein.

TRBJ2-7 TRBV6-2/TRBV6-3 ASSRGGTLGEQY
TRBJ2-6 TRBV16 ASSHSRQGGANVLT
TRBJ2-7 TRBV19 ASSIGTGPSYEQY
TRBJ1-5 TRBV7-2 ASSFGGVGNQPQH
TRBJ2-1 TRBV2 ASSALAGGLEQF
TRBJ1-6 TRBV18 ASSKQGSPLH
TRBJ1-6 TRBV30 AWRFLQGTGSPLH
TRBJ2-1 TRBV15 ATSGLRVVSSYNEQF
TRBJ2-3 TRBV24-1 ATSSAGLDFGDTQY
TRBJ2-3 TRBV7-3 ASSPTGTSGTDTQY
TRBJ2-3 TRBV28 ASTDRVRVTDTQY
TRBJ2-1 TRBV28 ASSLERYNEQF
TRBJ1-2 TRBV30 AWSDTYGYT
TRBJ2-3 TRBV5-1 ASSYTTGSSSTDTQY
TRBJ1-3 TRBV7-8 ASSRTGGAGNTIY
TRBJ2-5 TRBV19 ASSLGGGMKTQY
TRBJ2-5 TRBV5-1 ASSLEGVQETQY
TRBJ1-6 TRBV3-1/TRBV3-2 ASSPRAGYNSPLH
TRBJ1-1 TRBV4-3 ASSQRTGGTEAF
TRBJ2-5 TRBV3-1/TRBV3-2 ASSQEGRGGLGRETQY
TRBJ1-5 TRBV27 ASSLGPDQPQH
TRBJ1-2 TRBV28 ASSPDPVLGT
TRBJ1-2 TRBV19 ASSISPPGGGGYT
TRBJ1-1 TRBV19 ASSIRAGLDTEAF
TRBJ1-1 TRBV29-1 SVEGPSRGTEAF
TRBJ2-2 TRBV7-7 ASSLLQTGELF
TRBJ2-5 TRBV7-2 ASSLAPGLAKETQY
TRBJ2-7 TRBV5-1 ASSLQSGGIYEQY
TRBJ1-1 TRBV5-1 ASSLLQGGTEAF
TRBJ2-5 TRBV24-1 ATGGDGQETQY
TRBJ2-7 TRBV27 ASSAIPGDLISYEQY
TRBJ2-3 TRBV11-3 ASSQSRGLAGSPNTQY
TRBJ2-6 TRBV5-1 ASSSTSVGGNVLT
TRBJ1-1 TRBV6-1 ASSETGKIEAF
TRBJ2-7 TRBV12-3/TRBV12-4 ASSYRQSYEQY
TRBJ1-2 TRBV9 ASSGASTGTGGGYGYT
TRBJ2-3 TRBV7-8 ASSPRRSGLAGKGDTQY
TRBJ1-1 TRBV4-3 ASSQRTGGVNTEAF
TRBJ2-3 TRBV6-2/TRBV6-3 ASSYWGATDTQY
TRBJ2-2 TRBV9 ASSALAGGSTGELF
TRBJ2-1 TRBV7-6 ASSPRTSVVNEQF
TRBJ2-5 TRBV30 AWSVRGGLETQY
TRBJ1-6 TRBV27 ASSYRGMASPLH
TRBJ2-1 TRBV7-2 ASSPTGGITNEQF
TRBJ2-1 TRBV14 ASSQPLRNNEQF
TRBJ2-3 TRBV15 ATSRDRGISDTQY
TRBJ2-1 TRBV9 ASSVRGRDTNEQF